The source of this T cell receptor (beta chain) is a study of blood T cell repertoires in COVID-19. Study background: The origin of the acute and convalescent COVID-19 samples was the United States, Italy and Spain. PBMCs, B-cell-depleted T cells, or T cells provided the cDNA or gDNA that made up the material.

In the original workflow: Estimated nucleated cell counts came from reference gene primer amplification. Clones were sequenced by immunoSEQ multiplex PCR, and TCRdb holds only the in-frame ones, with some missing. V and J calls and clone size follow that table, whereas D and trimming were derived from the DNA. The sample contains about 86,000 clones, roughly four fifths of which appear only once. Germline loops: CDR1 LNHDA, CDR2 SQIVND (reference sequence). The CDR3 is made up of 16 amino acids. The V gene end was trimmed by 4 bases and the J gene end by 6 bases; junction bases not matched to a gene: 9.

The chain recombines TRBV19 with TRBJ2-3, with TRBD2 identical over 11 bases. This receptor was identified in a woman older than 75 with acute or convalescent COVID-19. Sequenced sample: peripheral blood. DNA of the CDR3: TGTGCCAGTAGTACACCTAGCGGGGGGCTGACTGATACGCAGTATTTT. Translated, it gives CASSTPSGGLTDTQYF.